One sample yielded the 18 T cell receptor beta chains listed below, sequenced in a study of technical replicates of blood from a few donors. This table comes from immunoSEQ multiplex PCR, and its TCRdb copy is limited to in-frame clones, with some not included. The sample holds some 68,000 clones; about nine tenths are singletons and the top ten take approximately 0.37%. Material: T cells isolated from PBMCs. The receptors were sampled from a human donor in good health.

The CDR3 sequence: CAISVSYEQYF. CDR3 DNA sequence: TGTGCCATCAGTGTCAGCTACGAGCAGTACTTC. This chain connects TRBV10-3 to TRBJ2-7; no clear D gene. Germline V gene sequence: CDR1 ENHRY, CDR2 SYGVKD. The CDR3 totals 11 residues. The ends were cut back, 4 bases at V and 3 bases at J, with 4 bases in the middle.

The V and J genes are TRBV28 and TRBJ2-5; 11 bases map to TRBD1. From germline, CDR1 is MDHEN and CDR2 SYDVKM. The CDR3 length is 16 residues. The V gene end was trimmed by 2 bases and the J gene end by 3 bases; junction bases not matched to a gene: 5. The CDR3 DNA follows: TGTGCCAGCAGTTTAGGGACAGGGGGTGACGAAGAGACCCAGTACTTC. Protein product: CASSLGTGGDEETQYF.

This clone was observed a single time. This chain uses TRBV5-1 with TRBJ1-1; D is unclear. CDR1 is SGHRS and CDR2 is YFSETQ in the germline V gene. The CDR3 length is 14 residues. Deletions cut 1 base from V and 1 base from J, with 8 bases between. The chain's CDR3 is CASSLNNQNTEAFF. CDR3 DNA: TGCGCCAGCAGCTTGAACAACCAGAACACTGAAGCTTTCTTT.

The rearrangement joins TRBV4-3 to TRBJ2-5; 10 nucleotides match TRBD2. This CDR3 comprises 16 residues. The germline CDR1 and CDR2 sequences are LGHNA and YSLEER. V gave up 1 base and J gave up 3 bases; unmatched junction bases: 5. CDR3 sequence: CASSQVWTSGKETQYF. The DNA of the CDR3 is TGCGCCAGCAGCCAAGTTTGGACTAGCGGAAAAGAGACCCAGTACTTC.

The CDR3 nucleotides read TGTGCCAGCAGTGAATTCCTCACAGATACGCAGTATTTT. Translation gives CASSEFLTDTQYF. V usage is TRBV25-1 and J usage is TRBJ2-3; no reliable D call. The germline V gene encodes CDR1 MGHDK and CDR2 SYGVNS. V lost 1 base to trimming and J lost 2 bases, with 4 bases between them. The CDR3 runs 13 residues.

The CDR3 nucleotides are TGTGCCAGCAGCGAGAACAGTGCCACTGAAGCTTTCTTT. This encodes CASSENSATEAFF. The rearrangement uses TRBV9 and TRBJ1-1; no reliable D call. From germline, CDR1 is SGDLS and CDR2 YYNGEE. The CDR3 is 13 residues long. V gave up 3 bases and J gave up 4 bases, with 10 bases separating them.

The chain employs TRBV28 and TRBJ2-7, with 11 bases that match TRBD2. Unmatched junction bases numbered 8, after V lost 8 bases and J lost 5 bases. The CDR3 runs 14 residues. Germline V gene data show CDR1 as MDHEN and CDR2 as SYDVKM. The CDR3 region has the DNA TGTGCCAGCGGCGAGACTAGCGGGATGAACGAGCAGTACTTC. Translated: CASGETSGMNEQYF.

The chain combines TRBV19 with TRBJ2-6, with D unresolved. The CDR3 covers 15 residues. The V end was cut by 6 bases, the J end by 0 bases, with 9 bases between. Germline CDR1 reads LNHDA; CDR2 reads SQIVND (reference sequence). The CDR3 is CASSDHSSGANVLTF. As DNA, the CDR3 is TGTGCCAGTAGCGATCATAGCTCTGGGGCCAACGTCCTGACTTTC.

The J gene is TRBJ2-1, the V gene TRBV9; TRBD2 is a possible D gene (5 bases). Deletions cut 0 bases from V and 6 bases from J, with 13 bases between. The CDR3 covers 15 residues. From germline, CDR1 is SGDLS and CDR2 YYNGEE. The CDR3 bases are TGTGCCAGCAGCGTAGGGGCGGGTTCAGCCAATGAGCAGTTCTTC. This translates into CASSVGAGSANEQFF.

This sequence joins TRBV6-1 and TRBJ1-1; D gene uncertain. The CDR3 extends over 13 amino acids. Germline CDR1 and CDR2: MNHNS and SASEGT. V lost 7 bases, J lost 4 bases, and 13 bases lay in between. DNA of the CDR3: TGTGCCAGCATCCTGACTTTGTTCACTGAAGCTTTCTTT. Translated, it gives CASILTLFTEAFF.

The chain recombines TRBV10-2 with TRBJ2-7; 9 bases are shared with TRBD2. V shed 7 bases, J shed 3 bases, and the junction held 7 bases outside the gene matches. This CDR3 contains 14 residues. Germline V gene lookup returns CDR1 WSHSY and CDR2 SAAADI. CDR3 bases: TGCGCCAGCACTTTAGCGGGAGCTATCTACGAGCAGTACTTC. Translation: CASTLAGAIYEQYF.

This chain joins TRBV5-1 and TRBJ2-7; 14 bases fit TRBD2. CDR1 is SGHRS, CDR2 YFSETQ, per germline. The CDR3 extends over 16 amino acids. V lost 5 bases to trimming and J lost 4 bases; unmatched junction nucleotides: 8. CDR3 bases: TGCGCCAGCAGTTCCGGGACTAGCGGGAGAAAGTACGAGCAGTACTTC. Translated: CASSSGTSGRKYEQYF.

CDR3 protein: CASSELAVKITDTQYF. The DNA of the CDR3 is TGCGCCAGCAGTGAACTAGCGGTCAAGATCACAGATACGCAGTATTTT. The chain employs TRBV5-1 and TRBJ2-3; 8 bases agree with TRBD2. The CDR3 has 16 residues. CDR1 SGHRS and CDR2 YFSETQ come from the germline V gene. V lost 5 bases, J lost 2 bases, and 10 bases stayed unmatched.

J is TRBJ2-3 and V is TRBV9; 8 bases fit TRBD1. The CDR3 is made up of 15 amino acids. CDR1 is SGDLS and CDR2 is YYNGEE in the germline V gene. With 4 bases clipped from V and 6 bases from J, the junction kept 10 bases outside the gene matches. Here the CDR3 reads CASSLQGAGSDTQYF. In DNA, the CDR3 is TGTGCCAGCAGCCTTCAGGGGGCAGGCTCGGATACGCAGTATTTT.

This clone was picked up one time. The chain joins TRBV9 to TRBJ2-3; 16 nucleotides agree with TRBD2. V lost 4 bases and J lost 1; bases outside the gene matches: 9. The germline V gene encodes CDR1 SGDLS and CDR2 YYNGEE. This CDR3 has 19 residues. CDR3 in amino acids: CASSPGLAGGLGGTDTQYF. The CDR3 DNA follows: TGTGCCAGCAGCCCGGGACTAGCGGGAGGGTTAGGTGGCACAGATACGCAGTATTTT.

The V and J genes are TRBV6-1 and TRBJ2-3; tentative D call: TRBD2 (5 bases). Germline loops: CDR1 MNHNS, CDR2 SASEGT. Trimming removed 4 bases from V and 0 bases from J, with 11 bases in between. The CDR3 loop spans 15 amino acids. The chain's CDR3 is CASSGRRTSTDTQYF. As DNA, the CDR3 is TGTGCCAGCAGTGGGCGACGGACTAGCACAGATACGCAGTATTTT.

The chain joins TRBV16 to TRBJ1-1; 7 bases align to TRBD1. Trimming at V came to 7 bases and at J to 0 bases, leaving 8 bases not matched to a gene. Looked up from germline, CDR1 is KGHSY and CDR2 is FQNENV. This CDR3 region has 15 residues. The CDR3 sequence is CASTLTTGLNTEAFF. Written as DNA, the CDR3 is TGTGCCAGCACCTTAACGACAGGGCTGAACACTGAAGCTTTCTTT.

The V call is TRBV6-5, the J call TRBJ1-2; TRBD1 aligns across 12 bases. The J segment lost 6 bases and the V segment lost 8 bases, leaving 4 bases of the junction unmatched. Germline V gives CDR1 MNHEY, CDR2 SVGAGI. The CDR3 sequence is 13 residues long. The CDR3 here is CASGDRGPNGYTF. CDR3 sequence (DNA): TGTGCCAGCGGGGACAGGGGGCCTAATGGCTACACCTTC.